Given below is one TCR beta chain in context. It was at deep level that the assay was run. In the study's own analysis: As immunoSEQ supplied junction-only sequences (without quality scores), filtering differed. TCRdb keeps only in-frame clones here, not all; method: immunoSEQ multiplex PCR. D and trimming come from the DNA, and the V and J calls and clone size come from that table. The top ten hold about an eighth of the sample, which has 400,000 to 500,000 clones, around 80% seen once. The data derive from a study of shared clonotypes between healthy human individuals. Sequenced: PBMCs. This sequence was found in a woman between 40 and 55 years old in good health. Some clones in this sample may be carry-over from other donors' samples.

This CDR3 reads CASSLRDTYNEQFF. DNA for the CDR3: TGTGCCAGCAGCTTAAGGGACACTTACAATGAGCAGTTCTTC. The rearrangement joins TRBV7-2 to TRBJ2-1; D perhaps matches TRBD1 (6 bases). This CDR3 contains 14 residues. In germline, CDR1 is SGHTA, CDR2 FQGNSA. Trimming cost V 2 bases and J 4 bases, with 9 bases left between them.